The 25 T cell receptor beta chains below come from one sample, sequenced in a study of T-cell reconstitution after alpha-beta-depleted transplantation in children. Researchers prepared the TCRbeta library using unique molecular identifiers, the study reports. TCRdb reprocessed the PCR reads via MiXCR and lists one record per CDR3 protein. The table lists about 640,000 distinct CDR3 sequences, 16% of them singletons. Source: PBMCs from the stem cell graft donor, taken from the stem cell graft. Receptor source: a human donor who donated a stem cell graft to a child with acute myeloid leukemia.

This clonotype has ten or more counts. The CDR3: CASSLASADTQYF. The DNA for the CDR3 is TGTGCCAGCAGCTTAGCTTCCGCAGATACGCAGTATTTT. The chain recombines TRBV7-2 with TRBJ2-3; D not resolved. Germline assignment: CDR1 SGHTA and CDR2 FQGNSA. The V end was cut by 0 bases, the J end by 4 bases, with 5 bases between. The length of the CDR3 is 13 residues.

This clonotype has a count of ten or more. This chain connects TRBV29-1 to TRBJ1-1; D perhaps matches TRBD1 (5 bases). The CDR3 consists of 14 residues. V gave up 0 bases and J gave up 4 bases, with 12 bases separating them. Germline CDR1 is SQVTM and CDR2 is ANQGSEA. The CDR3: CSVEDVMGGTEAFF. DNA for the CDR3: TGCAGCGTTGAAGATGTGATGGGGGGCACTGAAGCTTTCTTT.

The chain employs TRBV20-1 and TRBJ1-2; TRBD1 agrees at 10 bases. The CDR3 sequence is 14 residues long. CDR1 is DFQATT and CDR2 is SNEGSKA in the germline V gene (reference sequence). J lost 5 bases, V lost 5 bases, and 8 bases had no gene match. The chain's CDR3 is CSARSGTGEYGYTF. For the CDR3, the DNA is TGCAGTGCTCGTTCCGGGACAGGGGAATATGGCTACACCTTC.

This clonotype was detected only a few times. The V call is TRBV5-1, the J call TRBJ2-5; D not certain. Trimming shortened V by 4 bases and J by 1 base, and 8 bases separated the two germline ends. The CDR3 has 13 amino acids. Germline CDR1 is SGHRS and CDR2 is YFSETQ. CDR3 nucleotide sequence: TGCGCCAGCAGCAGATTCATCCAAGAGACCCAGTACTTC. It codes for CASSRFIQETQYF.

This clonotype was seen repeatedly, ten times or more. The chain carries TRBV29-1 and TRBJ2-1; 7 nucleotides line up with TRBD1. CDR3 length equals 14 residues. The germline CDR1 and CDR2 sequences are SQVTM and ANQGSEA. Trimming removed 6 bases from V and 9 bases from J; junction bases left unmatched: 14. CDR3 residues: CSVGPDRTWGEQFF. CDR3 nucleotides: TGCAGCGTGGGCCCGGACAGGACCTGGGGTGAGCAGTTCTTC.

This chain connects TRBV12-3 or TRBV12-4 to TRBJ2-1, with TRBD1 identical over 7 bases. The J segment lost 12 bases and the V segment lost 3 bases, leaving 11 bases of the junction unmatched. The CDR3 is made up of 14 amino acids. The CDR3 sequence is CASSFRDRAGGQFF. As DNA, the CDR3 is TGTGCCAGCAGTTTTAGAGACAGGGCAGGAGGGCAGTTCTTC.

This clonotype was picked up many times. This chain connects TRBV15 to TRBJ1-2; D ambiguous. Germline V gives CDR1 LNHNV, CDR2 YYDKDF (reference sequence). The CDR3 is made up of 14 amino acids. The V end lost 5 bases, the J end lost 0 bases, and 10 bases lay between the germline ends. DNA of the CDR3: TGTGCCACCAGCTGGGCGGACTCTAACTATGGCTACACCTTC. As protein: CATSWADSNYGYTF.

The chain recombines TRBV11-1 with TRBJ2-1, with 8 bases fitting TRBD1. This CDR3 is built from 18 residues. Germline CDR1 is SGHAT and CDR2 is FQDESV (reference sequence). Trimming at V came to 8 bases and at J to 2 bases, leaving 17 bases not matched to a gene. This CDR3 is CASEKGTGLRDTYNEQFF. CDR3 nucleotides: TGTGCCAGCGAAAAAGGGACAGGCCTTAGAGATACCTACAATGAGCAGTTCTTC.

This clonotype was seen many times. The V and J genes are TRBV29-1 and TRBJ2-6, with D unclear. CDR3 length equals 13 residues. From germline, CDR1 is SQVTM and CDR2 ANQGSEA. The V gene lost 4 bases and the J gene lost 3 bases, with 7 bases spanning the gap. The CDR3 here is CSVVLGGANVLTF. The CDR3 nucleotides read TGCAGCGTTGTGTTGGGTGGGGCCAACGTCCTGACTTTC. The variable domain in full, with the rest retrieved from reference TRBV29-1 and TRBJ2-6, is SAVISQKPSRDICQRGTSLTIQCQVDSQVTMMFWYRQQPGQSLTLIATANQGSEATYESGFVIDKFPISRPNLTFSTLTVSNMSPEDSSIYLCSVVLGGANVLTFGAGSRLTVL.

The chain links TRBV28 to TRBJ2-7; D ambiguous. This CDR3 is 12 amino acids long. V lost 10 bases and J 0 bases, leaving 10 bases between the germline ends. The germline V gene has CDR1 MDHEN and CDR2 SYDVKM. In DNA, the CDR3 is TGTGCCACCCATGGGGACTCCTACGAGCAGTACGTC. Amino acid sequence: CATHGDSYEQYV.

In its sample, this clonotype was seen many times. V gene TRBV20-1 combines with J gene TRBJ2-4, with D unclear. The germline V gene has CDR1 DFQATT and CDR2 SNEGSKA (reference sequence). Trimming removed 3 bases at V and 7 bases at J, with 22 bases between. This CDR3 contains 16 residues. CDR3 residues: CSASPQAIGFLNIQYF. The CDR3 DNA is TGCAGTGCTAGCCCCCAGGCAATCGGTTTTTTGAACATTCAGTACTTC.

This clonotype was recorded many times. This sequence joins TRBV20-1 and TRBJ2-1, with unresolved D. This CDR3 has 12 amino acids. Germline loops: CDR1 DFQATT, CDR2 SNEGSKA (reference sequence). The germline V and J ends were trimmed by 2 bases and 2 bases, with 4 bases remaining between them. This chain's CDR3 is CSARLAYNEQFF. CDR3 DNA sequence: TGCAGTGCTAGACTAGCCTACAATGAGCAGTTCTTC.

The chain recombines TRBV7-9 with TRBJ1-1, with 9 bases matching TRBD1. The CDR3 has 14 amino acids. V lost 5 bases and J lost 4; bases outside the gene matches: 5. Germline-derived CDR1 and CDR2 are SEHNR and FQNEAQ (reference sequence). The CDR3 protein is CASSRKQGATEAFF. The CDR3, as DNA: TGTGCCAGCAGCCGAAAACAGGGGGCCACTGAAGCTTTCTTT.

V gene TRBV7-8 combines with J gene TRBJ2-3, with D uncertain. The CDR3 extends over 16 amino acids. Trimming shortened V by 5 bases and J by 4 bases, and 19 bases separated the two germline ends. The germline V gene has CDR1 SGHVS and CDR2 FQNEAQ. The CDR3 coding sequence is TGTGCCAGCAGCCCTCGCACGACACGTCCCCCAGATACGCAGTATTTT. It translates to CASSPRTTRPPDTQYF. The full variable domain, in which reference TRBV7-8 and TRBJ2-3 provide the parts outside the CDR3, is GAGVSQSPRYKVAKRGQDVALRCDPISGHVSLFWYQQALGQGPEFLTYFQNEAQLDKSGLPSDRFFAERPEGSVSTLKIQRTQQEDSAVYLCASSPRTTRPPDTQYFGPGTRLTVL.

This clonotype has ten or more counts. The DNA of the CDR3 is TGTGCCAGCAGCTTCTCGACAGCTGGAAACACCATATATTTT. Residues: CASSFSTAGNTIYF. The V call is TRBV5-6, the J call TRBJ1-3; D perhaps matches TRBD1 (5 bases). Trimming left V 2 bases short and J 2 bases short, with 8 bases between. In germline, CDR1 is SGHDT, CDR2 YYEEEE. This CDR3 is 14 amino acids long.

This clonotype was picked up many times. V gene TRBV20-1 combines with J gene TRBJ1-1; 8 nucleotides align to TRBD1. V dropped 0 bases and J dropped 4; count of bases not matched to a gene: 7. The CDR3 contains 15 residues. Germline V CDR1 and CDR2: DFQATT, SNEGSKA (reference sequence). DNA for the CDR3: TGCAGTGCTAGAGACCCCAGTGGGACAGGCACTGAAGCTTTCTTT. It is translated as CSARDPSGTGTEAFF.

This clonotype was counted many times. The chain combines TRBV29-1 with TRBJ1-6; 7 bases align to TRBD1. Germline V CDR1 and CDR2: SQVTM, ANQGSEA. The CDR3 runs to 13 residues. V dropped 6 bases and J dropped 5; count of bases not matched to a gene: 4. CDR3 sequence (DNA): TGCAGCGTCCAGACAGGGAATAATTCACCCCTCCACTTT. Translation gives CSVQTGNNSPLHF.

The V call is TRBV5-1, the J call TRBJ2-7; unclear D gene. This CDR3 has 15 amino acids. The germline V gene encodes CDR1 SGHRS and CDR2 YFSETQ. The germline V and J ends were trimmed by 0 bases and 2 bases, with 12 bases remaining between them. The CDR3 bases are TGCGCCAGCAGCTTGGATCCCACTGGGACCTACGAGCAGTACTTC. Its translation is CASSLDPTGTYEQYF. The full variable domain, in which reference TRBV5-1 and TRBJ2-7 provide the parts outside the CDR3, is KAGVTQTPRYLIKTRGQQVTLSCSPISGHRSVSWYQQTPGQGLQFLFEYFSETQRNKGNFPGRFSGRQFSNSRSEMNVSTLELGDSALYLCASSLDPTGTYEQYFGPGTRLTVT.

This clonotype has a count of ten or more. This rearrangement joins TRBV7-2 to TRBJ1-6, with D perhaps matching TRBD1 (5 bases). The CDR3 totals 16 residues. Between the trimmed V and J ends, which lost 7 bases and 6 bases, there was a span of 19 bases. From germline, CDR1 is SGHTA and CDR2 FQGNSA. This CDR3 reads CASTVGHGASNSPLHF. In DNA, the CDR3 is TGTGCCAGCACCGTAGGACACGGCGCTTCTAATTCACCCCTCCACTTT.

This chain joins TRBV20-1 and TRBJ1-4; a possible D gene is TRBD1 (5 bases). Germline CDR1 DFQATT, CDR2 SNEGSKA (reference sequence). Trimming took off 5 bases at V and 8 bases at J, with 15 bases between the two ends. CDR3 length equals 13 residues. The CDR3 DNA reads TGCAGTGCTGGTCCGGGACGCTCCGAAAAACTGTTTTTT. Encoded protein: CSAGPGRSEKLFF.

The chain recombines TRBV7-8 with TRBJ2-1; TRBD2 is a possible D gene (5 bases). The CDR3 runs 15 residues. Per the germline V gene, CDR1 is SGHVS and CDR2 is FQNEAQ. Trimming shortened V by 5 bases and J by 4 bases, and 15 bases separated the two germline ends. The CDR3 DNA is TGTGCCAGCAGCCGCTCCAGCGGCGGATACAATGAGCAGTTCTTC. This codes for CASSRSSGGYNEQFF.

This clonotype was counted between two and nine times. Here the CDR3 reads CASSSPRGDQETQYF. The CDR3 nucleotides read TGTGCCAGCAGCAGCCCCCGGGGGGACCAAGAGACCCAGTACTTC. The gene calls are TRBV7-6 and TRBJ2-5; 7 bases line up with TRBD2. J lost 0 bases, V lost 5 bases, and 6 bases had no gene match. CDR1 and CDR2 (germline): SGHVS, FNYEAQ. CDR3 length equals 15 residues.

V gene TRBV4-3 combines with J gene TRBJ1-3, with TRBD1 identical over 7 bases. V was pared by 4 bases and J by 0 bases, with 6 bases of the junction left unmatched. The CDR3 is made up of 16 amino acids. CDR1 and CDR2 from the germline V gene are LGHNA and YSLEER. The CDR3 DNA reads as TGCGCCAGCAGCCGGGCGGGACAGAGCTCTGGAAACACCATATATTTT. Protein: CASSRAGQSSGNTIYF.

This clonotype was recorded many times. In DNA form, the CDR3 reads TGCAGTGCTCCTAGCGGGGGAGACACAGATACGCAGTATTTT. This sequence encodes CSAPSGGDTDTQYF. This chain links TRBV20-1 with TRBJ2-3, with 10 bases fitting TRBD2. The CDR3 is 14 amino acids. Unmatched junction bases numbered 4, after V lost 5 bases and J lost 2 bases. The germline V gene has CDR1 DFQATT and CDR2 SNEGSKA (reference sequence).

CDR3 nucleotides: TGTGCCAGCAGCTTAGTTTGGGAGCAGAAGCAGTTCTTC. Encoded protein: CASSLVWEQKQFF. The chain combines TRBV7-2 with TRBJ2-1; D is perhaps TRBD2 (5 bases). V was trimmed by 1 base and J by 11 bases, leaving 12 bases between them. CDR3 length: 13 residues. Per the germline V gene, CDR1 is SGHTA and CDR2 is FQGNSA.